These 21 T cell receptor beta chains came from one sample sequenced in a study of blood T cell repertoires in COVID-19. The repertoire was sequenced with immunoSEQ multiplex PCR; TCRdb's copy has only in-frame clones and lacks some. The sample yields 79,000 or so clones, approximately 86% seen once. Sequenced: peripheral blood. The receptors here all came from a human donor in a cohort sampled during active COVID-19.

This clone is a singleton in its sample. This chain joins TRBV28 and TRBJ1-5; 11 positions match TRBD1. The germline V gene has CDR1 MDHEN and CDR2 SYDVKM. The trim removed 1 base at V and 4 bases at J, leaving 6 bases unmatched. The length of the CDR3 is 17 residues. This chain's CDR3 is CASSLLGGQGANQPQHF. The CDR3, as DNA: TGTGCCAGCAGTTTATTGGGAGGACAGGGGGCGAATCAGCCCCAGCATTTT.

The chain employs TRBV5-4 and TRBJ2-7; TRBD1 matches 7 bases. Germline values: CDR1 SGHNT, CDR2 YYREEE (reference sequence). Losses at the gene ends were 4 bases for V and 3 bases for J; bases not matched to a gene: 7. There are 14 residues in the CDR3. CDR3 bases: TGTGCCAGCAGCCCCCGACAGGGTATCTACGAGCAGTACTTC. Its translation: CASSPRQGIYEQYF. The variable domain in full, with the rest retrieved from reference TRBV5-4 and TRBJ2-7, is ETGVTQSPTHLIKTRGQQVTLRCSSQSGHNTVSWYQQALGQGPQFIFQYYREEENGRGNFPPRFSGLQFPNYSSELNVNALELDDSALYLCASSPRQGIYEQYFGPGTRLTVT.

CDR3 protein: CSGIMSSFDTEAFF. CDR3 sequence (DNA): TGCAGCGGCATCATGTCGAGCTTCGACACTGAAGCTTTCTTT. The gene calls are TRBV29-1 and TRBJ1-1; D remains unclear. V was cut by 7 bases and J by 3 bases, with 18 bases left in between. Germline V gene data show CDR1 as SQVTM and CDR2 as ANQGSEA. The CDR3 is 14 residues long.

The CDR3, as DNA: TGTGCCAGCAGACGCAACCGGGACAGCCTTAATCAGCCCCAGCATTTT. Protein product: CASRRNRDSLNQPQHF. V gene TRBV27 combines with J gene TRBJ1-5, with 7 bases matching TRBD1. Germline CDR1 and CDR2: MNHEY and SMNVEV (reference sequence). The CDR3 runs 16 residues. After removal of 6 bases from V and 4 bases from J, the junction contained 12 bases not matched to a gene.

CDR3 DNA: TGTGCCAGCAGCTTACTGCGTACCCAAGAGACCCAGTACTTC. This encodes CASSLLRTQETQYF. The genes are TRBV11-3 and TRBJ2-5; the D is unclear. V was cut by 2 bases and J by 1 base, with 8 bases left in between. In germline, CDR1 is SGHNT, CDR2 YENEEA. The CDR3 consists of 14 residues.

The chain is built from TRBV19 and TRBJ2-7; perhaps TRBD2 as D (5 bases). Germline V gene data show CDR1 as LNHDA and CDR2 as SQIVND (reference sequence). The V gene lost 1 base and the J gene lost 5 bases, with 15 bases spanning the gap. CDR3 length equals 15 residues. The CDR3 region is CASSIVHRGYHEQYF. The CDR3 DNA follows: TGTGCCAGTAGTATAGTTCATCGAGGGTACCACGAGCAGTACTTC.

The V call is TRBV5-1, the J call TRBJ2-1; possibly TRBD2 for D (5 bases). V was shortened by 3 bases and J by 4 bases, with 11 bases between the two germline ends. The CDR3 sequence is 14 residues long. CDR1 is SGHRS, CDR2 YFSETQ, per germline. The CDR3 loop reads CASSSGSGYNEQFF. The DNA for the CDR3 is TGCGCCAGCAGCTCCGGATCGGGGTACAATGAGCAGTTCTTC.

The chain uses TRBV6-5 and TRBJ2-7, with TRBD1 matching 9 bases. CDR3 length equals 15 residues. The germline V gene encodes CDR1 MNHEY and CDR2 SVGAGI. V was clipped by 8 bases and J by 6 bases; unmatched bases: 14. The CDR3: CASSRPGQGLFEQYF. The CDR3 nucleotides read TGTGCCAGCTCACGCCCGGGACAGGGTCTGTTCGAGCAGTACTTC.

This clone was detected ten times or more. This sequence joins TRBV7-3 and TRBJ1-5, with D perhaps TRBD1 (5 bases). The CDR3 is 16 amino acids. With 5 bases removed from V and 0 bases from J, the gap between germline ends came to 14 bases. CDR1 SGHTA and CDR2 FQGTGA come from the germline V gene. CDR3 in DNA: TGTGCCAGCAGCCCTATGTCAGGGCGTAGCAATCAGCCCCAGCATTTT. Its protein product is CASSPMSGRSNQPQHF.

The chain recombines TRBV9 with TRBJ2-3, with TRBD2 matching 13 bases. V was pared by 0 bases and J by 6 bases, with 4 bases of the junction left unmatched. The germline gives CDR1 SGDLS, CDR2 YYNGEE. The CDR3 runs to 16 residues. The CDR3 coding sequence is TGTGCCAGCAGCGTAGGGGGGACTAGCGGGGCGGATACGCAGTATTTT. It specifies CASSVGGTSGADTQYF.

V and J are TRBV7-6 and TRBJ2-7, with 7 bases identical to TRBD2. CDR3 size: 16 residues. Unmatched junction bases numbered 10, after V lost 5 bases and J lost 0 bases. Germline V CDR1 and CDR2: SGHVS, FNYEAQ. As DNA, the CDR3 is TGTGCCAGCAGCCAAAATAGCGGGTGGAGCTCCTACGAGCAGTACTTC. Amino acids: CASSQNSGWSSYEQYF. The variable domain in full, completed from reference TRBV7-6 and TRBJ2-7, reads GAGVSQSPRYKVTKRGQDVALRCDPISGHVSLYWYRQALGQGPEFLTYFNYEAQQDKSGLPNDRFSAERPEGSISTLTIQRTEQRDSAMYRCASSQNSGWSSYEQYFGPGTRLTVT.

This chain uses TRBV28 with TRBJ1-5; D may be TRBD1 (6 bases). Trimming pared 9 bases from V and 7 bases from J, leaving 19 bases between. Germline V lookup: CDR1 MDHEN, CDR2 SYDVKM. This CDR3 contains 14 residues. The CDR3 DNA follows: TGTGCCAGTTATCGCCAGGGGCATGGACAGCCCCAGCATTTT. This translates into CASYRQGHGQPQHF.

The chain has TRBV13 and TRBJ2-7; 9 bases map to TRBD1. V lost 5 bases, J lost 3 bases, and 14 bases stayed unmatched. CDR1 PRHDT and CDR2 FYEKMQ come from the germline V gene (reference sequence). The CDR3 contains 17 residues. The CDR3 bases are TGTGCCAGCAGCGCGGGACAGGGAAATTTGCCTTTCTACGAGCAGTACTTC. This gives the protein CASSAGQGNLPFYEQYF. The entire variable domain, with the rest obtained from reference TRBV13 and TRBJ2-7, is as follows: AAGVIQSPRHLIKEKRETATLKCYPIPRHDTVYWYQQGPGQDPQFLISFYEKMQSDKGSIPDRFSAQQFSDYHSELNMSSLELGDSALYFCASSAGQGNLPFYEQYFGPGTRLTVT.

The rearrangement joins TRBV28 to TRBJ1-2; D remains unclear. Germline CDR1 is MDHEN and CDR2 is SYDVKM. The CDR3 is made up of 13 amino acids. The V gene lost 6 bases and the J gene lost 5 bases, with 13 bases spanning the gap. CDR3 coding DNA: TGTGCCAGCAGAGCGGCCCCTAGTTATGGCTACACCTTC. This translates into CASRAAPSYGYTF.

The rearrangement joins TRBV11-3 to TRBJ2-5; 7 bases match TRBD2. The CDR3 is 14 residues long. V was pared by 3 bases and J by 4 bases, with 5 bases of the junction left unmatched. In germline, CDR1 is SGHNT, CDR2 YENEEA. The CDR3 sequence is CASSFHRGGETQYF. The CDR3 DNA reads TGTGCCAGCAGCTTCCATCGCGGGGGAGAGACCCAGTACTTC.

The rearrangement links TRBV6-1 to TRBJ2-5, with 10 nucleotides matching TRBD1. There are 16 residues in the CDR3. CDR1 and CDR2 (germline): MNHNS, SASEGT. V lost 1 base to trimming and J lost 6 bases; unmatched junction nucleotides: 8. The CDR3 DNA follows: TGTGCCAGCAGTGAAGGCGGGACAGGGGTTTGGAAGACCCAGTACTTC. Residues: CASSEGGTGVWKTQYF.

V and J are TRBV2 and TRBJ1-4; 9 bases match TRBD1. The CDR3 runs 15 residues. Germline V gene sequence: CDR1 SNHLY, CDR2 FYNNEI. Losses at the gene ends were 5 bases for V and 6 bases for J; bases not matched to a gene: 7. The CDR3, as DNA: TGTGCCAGCAGTACCACAGGGGGCGGTTATGAAAAACTGTTTTTT. Residues: CASSTTGGGYEKLFF.

CDR3 sequence: CAISEPAGGKTEAFF. DNA of the CDR3: TGTGCCATCAGTGAGCCGGCAGGGGGAAAAACTGAAGCTTTCTTT. The V call is TRBV10-3, the J call TRBJ1-1; 7 bases line up with TRBD1. Per germline, CDR1 ENHRY and CDR2 SYGVKD. The CDR3 length is 15 residues. V trimming: 2 bases; J trimming: 5 bases; junction bases outside the gene matches: 8.

V is TRBV6-5 and J is TRBJ1-2, with 7 bases matching TRBD1. The CDR3 runs 13 residues. V was pared by 6 bases and J by 7 bases, with 8 bases of the junction left unmatched. Germline V lookup: CDR1 MNHEY, CDR2 SVGAGI. In DNA, the CDR3 is TGTGCCAGCAGGCGACAGGGAAGGGGTGGCTACACCTTC. Protein sequence: CASRRQGRGGYTF.

The rearrangement joins TRBV7-9 to TRBJ1-1; 7 bases map to TRBD1. The CDR3 is 14 amino acids. The J segment lost 2 bases and the V segment lost 1 base, leaving 1 base of the junction unmatched. Germline CDR1 and CDR2: SEHNR and FQNEAQ (reference sequence). The CDR3: CASSLGTGNTEAFF. The CDR3 DNA is TGTGCCAGCAGCTTAGGGACAGGTAACACTGAAGCTTTCTTT.

The J gene is TRBJ1-3, the V gene TRBV5-4; maybe TRBD1 (5 bases). There are 15 residues in the CDR3. From germline, CDR1 is SGHNT and CDR2 YYREEE (reference sequence). The ends were cut back, 4 bases at V and 0 bases at J, with 11 bases in the middle. The CDR3 nucleotides read TGTGCCAGCAGCCAGGGAGGTCGCTCTGGAAACACCATATATTTT. The encoded protein is CASSQGGRSGNTIYF.